The present entry profiles one TCR beta chain with its context. The data belong to a study of T cell responses to AZD1222 COVID-19 vaccine. Measured with immunoSEQ multiplex PCR; TCRdb has only the in-frame clones, and not every one. The table has 96,000 or so clones, roughly nine tenths seen once; the top ten hold about 1.5%. Germline CDR1 SGHNT, CDR2 YYREEE (reference sequence). The CDR3 totals 15 residues. V lost 1 base and J lost 1, with 11 bases in between. The specimen was peripheral blood, collected on day 0 of AZD1222 vaccination. This chain uses TRBV5-4 with TRBJ1-2, with D unresolved. The clonotype originates from an adult in good health. Here the CDR3 reads CASSLYPWDNYGYTF. DNA for the CDR3: TGTGCCAGCAGCTTGTATCCATGGGATAACTATGGCTACACCTTC.